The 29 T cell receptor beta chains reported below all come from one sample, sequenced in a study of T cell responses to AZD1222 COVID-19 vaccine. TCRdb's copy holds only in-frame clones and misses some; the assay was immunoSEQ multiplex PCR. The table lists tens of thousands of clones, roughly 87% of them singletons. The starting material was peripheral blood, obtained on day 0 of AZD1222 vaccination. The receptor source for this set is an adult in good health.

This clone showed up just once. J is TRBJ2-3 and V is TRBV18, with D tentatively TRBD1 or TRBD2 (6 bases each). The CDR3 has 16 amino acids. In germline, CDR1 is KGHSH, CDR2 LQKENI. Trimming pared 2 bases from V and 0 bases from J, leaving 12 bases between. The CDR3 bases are TGTGCCAGCTCACCAATGGGGGCGGGGAGCACAGATACGCAGTATTTT. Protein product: CASSPMGAGSTDTQYF. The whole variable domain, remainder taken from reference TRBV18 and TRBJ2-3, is NAGVMQNPRHLVRRRGQEARLRCSPMKGHSHVYWYRQLPEEGLKFMVYLQKENIIDESGMPKERFSAEFPKEGPSILRIQQVVRGDSAAYFCASSPMGAGSTDTQYFGPGTRLTVL.

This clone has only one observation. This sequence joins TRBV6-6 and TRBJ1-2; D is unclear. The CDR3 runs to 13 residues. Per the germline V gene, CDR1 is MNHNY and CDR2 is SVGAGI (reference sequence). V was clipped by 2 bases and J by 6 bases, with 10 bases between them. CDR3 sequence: CASSYRSSHGYTF. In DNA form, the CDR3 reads TGTGCCAGCAGTTACCGCAGTTCTCATGGCTACACCTTC.

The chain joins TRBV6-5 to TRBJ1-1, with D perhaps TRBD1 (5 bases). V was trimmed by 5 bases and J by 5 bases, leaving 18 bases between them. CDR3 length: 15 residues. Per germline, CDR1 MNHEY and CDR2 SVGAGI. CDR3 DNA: TGTGCCAGCAGTACCCGGTGGCAGGGAAGAACTGAAGCTTTCTTT. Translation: CASSTRWQGRTEAFF.

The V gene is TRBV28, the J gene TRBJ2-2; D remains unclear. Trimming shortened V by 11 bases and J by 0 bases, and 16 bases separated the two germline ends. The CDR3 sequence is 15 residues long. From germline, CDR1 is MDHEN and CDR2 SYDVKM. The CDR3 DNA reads TGTGCCGGAGCCGGCGCGGCCGCGAACACCGGGGAGCTGTTTTTT. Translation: CAGAGAAANTGELFF.

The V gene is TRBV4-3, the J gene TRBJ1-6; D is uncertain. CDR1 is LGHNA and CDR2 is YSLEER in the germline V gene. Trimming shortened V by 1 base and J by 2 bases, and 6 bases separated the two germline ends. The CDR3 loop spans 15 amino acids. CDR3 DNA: TGCGCCAGCAGCCAAGGGGTCACCTATAATTCACCCCTCCACTTT. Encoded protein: CASSQGVTYNSPLHF.

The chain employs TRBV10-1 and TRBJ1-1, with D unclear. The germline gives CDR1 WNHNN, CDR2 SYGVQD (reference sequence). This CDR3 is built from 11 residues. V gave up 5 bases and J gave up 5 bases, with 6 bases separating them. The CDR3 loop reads CASSLRTEAFF. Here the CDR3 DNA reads TGCGCCAGCAGTCTACGGACTGAAGCTTTCTTT.

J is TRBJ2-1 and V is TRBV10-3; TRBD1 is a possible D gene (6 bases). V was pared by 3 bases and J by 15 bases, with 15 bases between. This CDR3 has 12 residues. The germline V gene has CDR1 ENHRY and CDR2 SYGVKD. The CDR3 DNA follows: TGTGCCATCAGTGAACAACAGGGAATGCCGTTCTTC. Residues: CAISEQQGMPFF.

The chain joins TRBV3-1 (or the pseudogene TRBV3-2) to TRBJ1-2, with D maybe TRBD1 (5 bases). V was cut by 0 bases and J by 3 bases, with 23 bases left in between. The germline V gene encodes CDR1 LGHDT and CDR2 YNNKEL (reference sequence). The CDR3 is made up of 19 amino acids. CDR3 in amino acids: CASSQDEGQCAPLDYGYTF. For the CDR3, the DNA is TGTGCCAGCAGCCAAGACGAGGGGCAGTGCGCCCCTTTAGACTATGGCTACACCTTC.

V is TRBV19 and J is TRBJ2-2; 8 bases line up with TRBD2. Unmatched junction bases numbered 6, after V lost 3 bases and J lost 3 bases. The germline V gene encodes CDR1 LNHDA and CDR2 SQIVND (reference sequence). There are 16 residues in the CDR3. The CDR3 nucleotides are TGTGCCAGTAGTATTTCGAGCGGGGGTTACACCGGGGAGCTGTTTTTT. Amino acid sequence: CASSISSGGYTGELFF. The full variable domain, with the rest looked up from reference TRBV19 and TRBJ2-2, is DGGITQSPKYLFRKEGQNVTLSCEQNLNHDAMYWYRQDPGQGLRLIYYSQIVNDFQKGDIAEGYSVSREKKESFPLTVTSAQKNPTAFYLCASSISSGGYTGELFFGEGSRLTVL.

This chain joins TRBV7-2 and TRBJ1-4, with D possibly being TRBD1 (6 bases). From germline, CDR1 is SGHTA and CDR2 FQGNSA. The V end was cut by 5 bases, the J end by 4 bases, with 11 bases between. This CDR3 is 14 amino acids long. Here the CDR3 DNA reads TGTGCCAGCAGCATCGGGACACTTAATGAAAAACTGTTTTTT. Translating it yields CASSIGTLNEKLFF.

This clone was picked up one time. The CDR3 is CASSRLTANSPLHF. The CDR3 DNA follows: TGTGCCAGCAGCCGCCTGACGGCGAATTCACCCCTCCACTTT. The J gene is TRBJ1-6, the V gene TRBV7-2; D uncertain. Germline V lookup: CDR1 SGHTA, CDR2 FQGNSA. V lost 5 bases and J lost 7, with 12 bases in between. There are 14 residues in the CDR3.

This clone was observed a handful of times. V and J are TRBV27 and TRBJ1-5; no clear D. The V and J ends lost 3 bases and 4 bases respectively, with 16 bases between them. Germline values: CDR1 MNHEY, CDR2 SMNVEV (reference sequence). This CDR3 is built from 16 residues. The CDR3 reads CASSFLENLPNQPQHF. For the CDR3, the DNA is TGTGCCAGCAGTTTCCTGGAGAACCTTCCGAATCAGCCCCAGCATTTT.

CDR3 DNA sequence: TGTGCCAGCAGCAAGACAGGGCACAATCAGCCCCAGCATTTT. Amino acids: CASSKTGHNQPQHF. The chain is built from TRBV7-3 and TRBJ1-5, with 7 bases that match TRBD1. The CDR3 has 14 residues. V shed 5 bases and J 3 bases; nucleotides not matched to a gene: 4. Germline CDR1 and CDR2: SGHTA and FQGTGA. Combining the CDR3 with reference TRBV7-3 and TRBJ1-5 gives the whole variable domain GAGVSQTPSNKVTEKGKYVELRCDPISGHTALYWYRQSLGQGPEFLIYFQGTGAADDSGLPNDRFFAVRPEGSVSTLKIQRTERGDSAVYLCASSKTGHNQPQHFGDGTRLSIL.

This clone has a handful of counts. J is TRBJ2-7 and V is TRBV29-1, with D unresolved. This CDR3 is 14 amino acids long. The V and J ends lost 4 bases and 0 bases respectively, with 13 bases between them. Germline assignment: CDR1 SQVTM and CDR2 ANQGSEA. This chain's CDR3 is CSVVPQVSSYEQYF. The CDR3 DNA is TGCAGCGTTGTTCCGCAGGTGAGCTCCTACGAGCAGTACTTC.

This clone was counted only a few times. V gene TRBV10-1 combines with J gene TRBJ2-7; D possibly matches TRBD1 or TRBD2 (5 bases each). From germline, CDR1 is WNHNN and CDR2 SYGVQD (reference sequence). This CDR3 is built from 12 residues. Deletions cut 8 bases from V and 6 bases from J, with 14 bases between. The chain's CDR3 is CASGARAGEQYF. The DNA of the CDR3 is TGCGCCAGCGGGGCCCGGGCGGGCGAGCAGTACTTC.

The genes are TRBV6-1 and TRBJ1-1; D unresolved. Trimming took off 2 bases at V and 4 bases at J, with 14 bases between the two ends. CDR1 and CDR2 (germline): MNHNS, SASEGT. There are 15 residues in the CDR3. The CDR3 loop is CASSERAGSSTEAFF. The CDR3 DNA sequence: TGTGCCAGCAGTGAAAGGGCGGGGTCCAGCACTGAAGCTTTCTTT.

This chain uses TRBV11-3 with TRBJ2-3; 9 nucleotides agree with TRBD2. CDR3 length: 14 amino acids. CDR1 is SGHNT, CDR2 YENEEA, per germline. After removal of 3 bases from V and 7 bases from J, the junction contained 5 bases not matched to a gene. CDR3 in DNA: TGTGCCAGCAGCTTCCGCGGGGGGGCAAATACGCAGTATTTT. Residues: CASSFRGGANTQYF. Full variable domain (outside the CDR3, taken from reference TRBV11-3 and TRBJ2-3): EAGVVQSPRYKIIEKKQPVAFWCNPISGHNTLYWYLQNLGQGPELLIRYENEEAVDDSQLPKDRFSAERLKGVDSTLKIQPAELGDSAVYLCASSFRGGANTQYFGPGTRLTVL.

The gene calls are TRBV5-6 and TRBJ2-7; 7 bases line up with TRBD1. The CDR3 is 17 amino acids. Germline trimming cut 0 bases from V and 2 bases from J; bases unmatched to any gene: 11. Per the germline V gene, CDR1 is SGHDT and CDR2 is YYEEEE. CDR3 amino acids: CASSLEPGQGDPYEQYF. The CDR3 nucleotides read TGTGCCAGCAGCTTGGAGCCGGGGCAGGGGGACCCCTACGAGCAGTACTTC.

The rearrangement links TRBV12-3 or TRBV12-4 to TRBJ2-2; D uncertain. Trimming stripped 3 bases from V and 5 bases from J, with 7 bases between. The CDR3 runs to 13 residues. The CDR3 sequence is CASSFWRTGELFF. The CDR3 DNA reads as TGTGCCAGCAGTTTCTGGCGGACCGGGGAGCTGTTTTTT.

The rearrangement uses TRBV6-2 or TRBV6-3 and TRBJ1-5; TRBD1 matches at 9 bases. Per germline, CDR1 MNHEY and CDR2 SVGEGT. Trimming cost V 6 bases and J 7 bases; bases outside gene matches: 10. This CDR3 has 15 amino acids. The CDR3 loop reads CASSPRTGAAQPQHF. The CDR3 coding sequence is TGTGCCAGCAGCCCACGGACAGGGGCAGCGCAGCCCCAGCATTTT.

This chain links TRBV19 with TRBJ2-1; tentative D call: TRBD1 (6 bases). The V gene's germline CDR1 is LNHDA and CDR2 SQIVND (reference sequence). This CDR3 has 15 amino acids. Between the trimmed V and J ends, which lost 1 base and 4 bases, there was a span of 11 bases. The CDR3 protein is CASSIVETGYNEQFF. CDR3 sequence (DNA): TGTGCCAGTAGTATAGTGGAGACAGGTTACAATGAGCAGTTCTTC.

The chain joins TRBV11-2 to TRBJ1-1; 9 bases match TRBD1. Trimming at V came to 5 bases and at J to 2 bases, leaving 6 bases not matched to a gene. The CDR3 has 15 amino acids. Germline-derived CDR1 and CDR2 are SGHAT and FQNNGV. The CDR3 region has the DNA TGTGCCAGCAGCACACACAGGGGGCGAAACACTGAAGCTTTCTTT. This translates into CASSTHRGRNTEAFF.

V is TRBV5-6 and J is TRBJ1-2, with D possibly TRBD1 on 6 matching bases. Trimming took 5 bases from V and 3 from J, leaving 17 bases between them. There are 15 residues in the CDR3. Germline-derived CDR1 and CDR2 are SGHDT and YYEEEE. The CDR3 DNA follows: TGTGCCAGCAGGTGGGGGCCGGAGGAGTACTATGGCTACACCTTC. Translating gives CASRWGPEEYYGYTF.

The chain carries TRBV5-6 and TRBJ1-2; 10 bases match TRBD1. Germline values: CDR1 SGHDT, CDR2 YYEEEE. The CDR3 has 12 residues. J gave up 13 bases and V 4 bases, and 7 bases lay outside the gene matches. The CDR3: CASSRGWDRGTF. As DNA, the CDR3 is TGTGCCAGCAGCAGGGGTTGGGACAGGGGCACCTTC.

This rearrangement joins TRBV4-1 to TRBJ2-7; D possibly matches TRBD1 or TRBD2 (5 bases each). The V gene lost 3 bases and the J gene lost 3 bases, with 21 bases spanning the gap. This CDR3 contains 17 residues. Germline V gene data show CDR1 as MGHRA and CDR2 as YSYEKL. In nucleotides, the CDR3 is TGCGCCAGCAGCCAGGGCCTTCGCGACAGAGGGTTCTACGAGCAGTACTTC. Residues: CASSQGLRDRGFYEQYF.

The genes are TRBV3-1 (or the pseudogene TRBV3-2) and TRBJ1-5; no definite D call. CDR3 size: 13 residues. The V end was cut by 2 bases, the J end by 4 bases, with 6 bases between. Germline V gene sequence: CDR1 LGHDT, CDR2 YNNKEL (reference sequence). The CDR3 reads CASSQKQNQPQHF. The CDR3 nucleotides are TGTGCCAGCAGCCAAAAACAGAATCAGCCCCAGCATTTT.

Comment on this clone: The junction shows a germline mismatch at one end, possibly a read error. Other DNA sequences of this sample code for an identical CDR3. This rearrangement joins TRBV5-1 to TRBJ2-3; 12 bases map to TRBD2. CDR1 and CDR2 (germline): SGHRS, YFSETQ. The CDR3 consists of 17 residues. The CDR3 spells CATKETSGGARTDTQYF. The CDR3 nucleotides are TGCGCCACCAAAGAGACTAGCGGGGGCGCACGCACAGATACACAGTATTTT.

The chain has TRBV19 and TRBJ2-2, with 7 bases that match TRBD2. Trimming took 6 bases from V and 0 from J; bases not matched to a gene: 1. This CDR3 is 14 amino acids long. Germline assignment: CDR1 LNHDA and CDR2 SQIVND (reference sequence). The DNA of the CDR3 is TGTGCCAGTAGGGCGGGGGCGAACACCGGGGAGCTGTTTTTT. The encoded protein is CASRAGANTGELFF.

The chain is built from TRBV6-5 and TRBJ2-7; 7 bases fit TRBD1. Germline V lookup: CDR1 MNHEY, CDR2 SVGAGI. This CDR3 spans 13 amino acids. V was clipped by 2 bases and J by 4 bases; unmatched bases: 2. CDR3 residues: CASSYATGYEQYF. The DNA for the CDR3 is TGTGCCAGCAGTTACGCGACAGGGTACGAGCAGTACTTC.